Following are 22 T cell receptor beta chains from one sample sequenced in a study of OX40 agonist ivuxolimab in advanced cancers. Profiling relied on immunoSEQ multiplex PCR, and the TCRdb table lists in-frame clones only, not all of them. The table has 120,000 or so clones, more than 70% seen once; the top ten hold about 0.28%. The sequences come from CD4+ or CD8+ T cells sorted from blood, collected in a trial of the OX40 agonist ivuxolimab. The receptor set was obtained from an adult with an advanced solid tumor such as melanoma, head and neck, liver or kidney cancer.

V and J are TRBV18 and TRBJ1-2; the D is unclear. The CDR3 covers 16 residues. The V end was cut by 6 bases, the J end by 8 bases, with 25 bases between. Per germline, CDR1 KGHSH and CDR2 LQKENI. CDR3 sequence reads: CASSRGRAPGEAGYTF. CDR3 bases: TGTGCCAGCTCCCGAGGACGGGCCCCCGGTGAAGCGGGCTACACCTTC.

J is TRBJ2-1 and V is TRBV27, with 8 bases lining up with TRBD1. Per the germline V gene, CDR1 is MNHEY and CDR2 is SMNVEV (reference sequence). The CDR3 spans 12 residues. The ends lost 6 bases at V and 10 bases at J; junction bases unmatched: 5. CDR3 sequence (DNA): TGTGCCAGCAGCCCCAGGGGGCACGAGCAGTTCTTC. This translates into CASSPRGHEQFF.

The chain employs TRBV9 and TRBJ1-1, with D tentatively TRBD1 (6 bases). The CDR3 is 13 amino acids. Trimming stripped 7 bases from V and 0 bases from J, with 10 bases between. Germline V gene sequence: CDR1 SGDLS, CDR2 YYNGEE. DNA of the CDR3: TGTGCCAGCGGGGGCCCAATGAACACTGAAGCTTTCTTT. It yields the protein CASGGPMNTEAFF.

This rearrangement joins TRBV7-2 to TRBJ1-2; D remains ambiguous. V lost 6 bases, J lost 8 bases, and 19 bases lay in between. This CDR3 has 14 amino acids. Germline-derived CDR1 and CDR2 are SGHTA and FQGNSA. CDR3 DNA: TGTGCCAGCAGTCGCGAGTCGATTCTTTGGGGCTACACCTTC. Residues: CASSRESILWGYTF.

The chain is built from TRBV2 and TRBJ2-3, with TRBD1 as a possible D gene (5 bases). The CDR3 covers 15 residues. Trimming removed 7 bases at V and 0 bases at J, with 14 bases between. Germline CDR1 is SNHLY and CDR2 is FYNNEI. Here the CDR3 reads CASTDGQTSTDTQYF. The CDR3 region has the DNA TGTGCCAGCACGGACGGACAAACTAGCACAGATACGCAGTATTTT.

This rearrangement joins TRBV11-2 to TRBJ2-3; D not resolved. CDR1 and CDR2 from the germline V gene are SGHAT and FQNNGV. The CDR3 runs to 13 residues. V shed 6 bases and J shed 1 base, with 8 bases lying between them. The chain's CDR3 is CASRYTGTDTQYF. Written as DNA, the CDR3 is TGTGCCAGCAGGTATACAGGCACAGATACGCAGTATTTT.

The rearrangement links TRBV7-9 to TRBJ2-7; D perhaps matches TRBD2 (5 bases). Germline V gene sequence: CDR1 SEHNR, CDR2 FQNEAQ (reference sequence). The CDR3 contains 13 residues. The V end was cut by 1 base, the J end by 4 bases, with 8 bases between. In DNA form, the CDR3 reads TGTGCCAGCAGCTTAGGAGGGTGGTACGAGCAGTACTTC. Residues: CASSLGGWYEQYF.

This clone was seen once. CDR3 sequence: CASSLSGTENYEQYF. The CDR3 DNA sequence: TGTGCCAGCAGTTTATCCGGGACAGAAAACTACGAGCAGTACTTC. The chain couples TRBV27 to TRBJ2-7; 7 nucleotides match TRBD1. Per the germline V gene, CDR1 is MNHEY and CDR2 is SMNVEV (reference sequence). The CDR3 runs to 15 residues. Trimming at V came to 0 bases and at J to 3 bases, leaving 5 bases not matched to a gene.

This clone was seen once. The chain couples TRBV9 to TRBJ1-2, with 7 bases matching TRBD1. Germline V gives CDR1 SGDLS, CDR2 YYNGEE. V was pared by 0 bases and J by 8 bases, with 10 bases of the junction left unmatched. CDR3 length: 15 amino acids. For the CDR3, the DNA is TGTGCCAGCAGCGTAGGACAGGGACTAATAGGAGGCTACACCTTC. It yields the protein CASSVGQGLIGGYTF.

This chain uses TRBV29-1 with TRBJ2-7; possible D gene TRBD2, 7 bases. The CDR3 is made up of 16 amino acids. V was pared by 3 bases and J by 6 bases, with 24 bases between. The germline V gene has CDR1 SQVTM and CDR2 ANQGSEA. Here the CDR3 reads CSVDGGGGKGLSEQYF. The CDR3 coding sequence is TGCAGCGTTGACGGAGGGGGGGGCAAAGGGCTTAGCGAGCAGTACTTC.

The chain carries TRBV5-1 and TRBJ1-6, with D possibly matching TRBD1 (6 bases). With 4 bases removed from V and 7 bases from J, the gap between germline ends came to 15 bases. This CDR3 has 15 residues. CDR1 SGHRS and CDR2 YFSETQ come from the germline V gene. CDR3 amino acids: CASSTQQGGNSPLHF. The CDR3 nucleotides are TGCGCCAGCAGCACGCAACAGGGCGGGAATTCACCCCTCCACTTT.

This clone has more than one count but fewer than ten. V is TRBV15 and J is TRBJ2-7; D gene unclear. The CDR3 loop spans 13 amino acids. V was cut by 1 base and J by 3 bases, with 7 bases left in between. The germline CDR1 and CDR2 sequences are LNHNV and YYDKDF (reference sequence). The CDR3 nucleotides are TGTGCCACCAGCAGAGGTGCCAGCTACGAGCAGTACTTC. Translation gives CATSRGASYEQYF. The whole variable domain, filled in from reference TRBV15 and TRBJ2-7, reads DAMVIQNPRYQVTQFGKPVTLSCSQTLNHNVMYWYQQKSSQAPKLLFHYYDKDFNNEADTPDNFQSRRPNTSFCFLDIRSPGLGDTAMYLCATSRGASYEQYFGPGTRLTVT.

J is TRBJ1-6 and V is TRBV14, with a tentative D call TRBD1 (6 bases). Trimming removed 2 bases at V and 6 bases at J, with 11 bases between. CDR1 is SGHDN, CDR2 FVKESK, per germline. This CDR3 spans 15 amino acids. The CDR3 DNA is TGTGCCAGCAGCCAAACGGACAGCCTTAATTCACCCCTCCACTTT. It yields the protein CASSQTDSLNSPLHF.

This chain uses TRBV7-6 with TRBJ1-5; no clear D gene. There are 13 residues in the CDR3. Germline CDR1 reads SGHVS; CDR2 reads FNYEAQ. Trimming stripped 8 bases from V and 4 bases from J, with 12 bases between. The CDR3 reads CASGKEMNQPQHF. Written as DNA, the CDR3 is TGTGCCAGCGGGAAGGAAATGAATCAGCCCCAGCATTTT.

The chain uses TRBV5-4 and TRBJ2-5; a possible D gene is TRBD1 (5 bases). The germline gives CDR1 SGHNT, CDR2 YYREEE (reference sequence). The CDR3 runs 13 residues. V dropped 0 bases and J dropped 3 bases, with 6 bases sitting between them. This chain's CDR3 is CASSLATEETQYF. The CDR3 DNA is TGTGCCAGCAGCTTGGCGACAGAAGAGACCCAGTACTTC.

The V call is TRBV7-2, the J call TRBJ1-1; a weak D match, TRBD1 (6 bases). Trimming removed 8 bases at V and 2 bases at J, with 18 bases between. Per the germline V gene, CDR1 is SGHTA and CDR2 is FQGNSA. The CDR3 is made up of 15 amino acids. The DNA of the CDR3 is TGTGCCAGCGGGGGGAGGGGGACATTAAACACTGAAGCTTTCTTT. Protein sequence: CASGGRGTLNTEAFF.

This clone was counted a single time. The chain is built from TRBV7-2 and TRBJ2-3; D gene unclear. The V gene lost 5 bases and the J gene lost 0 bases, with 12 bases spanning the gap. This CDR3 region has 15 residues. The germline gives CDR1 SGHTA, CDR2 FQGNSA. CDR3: CASSPSGRSTDTQYF. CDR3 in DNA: TGTGCCAGCAGCCCTTCCGGACGTAGCACAGATACGCAGTATTTT. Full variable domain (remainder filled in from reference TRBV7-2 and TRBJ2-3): GAGVSQSPSNKVTEKGKDVELRCDPISGHTALYWYRQSLGQGLEFLIYFQGNSAPDKSGLPSDRFSAERTGGSVSTLTIQRTQQEDSAVYLCASSPSGRSTDTQYFGPGTRLTVL.

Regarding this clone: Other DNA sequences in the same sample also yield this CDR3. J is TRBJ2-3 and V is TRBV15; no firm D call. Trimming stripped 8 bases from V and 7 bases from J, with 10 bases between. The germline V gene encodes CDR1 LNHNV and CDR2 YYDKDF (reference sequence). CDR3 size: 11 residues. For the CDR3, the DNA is TGTGCCACCTCATCAACGAATACGCAGTATTTT. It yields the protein CATSSTNTQYF. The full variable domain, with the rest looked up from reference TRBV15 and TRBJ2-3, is DAMVIQNPRYQVTQFGKPVTLSCSQTLNHNVMYWYQQKSSQAPKLLFHYYDKDFNNEADTPDNFQSRRPNTSFCFLDIRSPGLGDTAMYLCATSSTNTQYFGPGTRLTVL.

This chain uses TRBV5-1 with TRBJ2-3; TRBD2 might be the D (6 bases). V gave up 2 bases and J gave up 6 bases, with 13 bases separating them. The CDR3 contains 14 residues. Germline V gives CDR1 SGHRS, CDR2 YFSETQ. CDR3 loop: CASSFSLAGDTQYF. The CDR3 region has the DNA TGCGCCAGCAGCTTCTCTTTGGCGGGGGATACGCAGTATTTT. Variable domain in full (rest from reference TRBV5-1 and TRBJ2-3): KAGVTQTPRYLIKTRGQQVTLSCSPISGHRSVSWYQQTPGQGLQFLFEYFSETQRNKGNFPGRFSGRQFSNSRSEMNVSTLELGDSALYLCASSFSLAGDTQYFGPGTRLTVL.

The DNA of the CDR3 is TGTGCCAGCAGTATCAGGGGCTTGGGGCAGTTCTTC. Encoded protein: CASSIRGLGQFF. V and J are TRBV27 and TRBJ2-1, with D perhaps TRBD1 (6 bases). CDR1 is MNHEY, CDR2 SMNVEV, per germline (reference sequence). The CDR3 spans 12 residues. Trimming removed 5 bases at V and 12 bases at J, with 14 bases between.

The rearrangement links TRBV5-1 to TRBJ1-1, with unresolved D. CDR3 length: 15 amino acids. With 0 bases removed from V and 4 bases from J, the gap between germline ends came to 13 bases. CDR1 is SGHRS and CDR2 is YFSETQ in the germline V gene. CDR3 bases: TGCGCCAGCAGCTTGGGGGAGGGCGGCAGCACTGAAGCTTTCTTT. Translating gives CASSLGEGGSTEAFF.

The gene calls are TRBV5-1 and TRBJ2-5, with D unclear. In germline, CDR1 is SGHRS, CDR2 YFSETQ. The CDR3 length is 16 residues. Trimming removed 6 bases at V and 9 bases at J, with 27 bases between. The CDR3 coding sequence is TGCGCCAGCACTACTGGCGGCACCCCCTTGGGTGCGGCCCAGTACTTC. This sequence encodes CASTTGGTPLGAAQYF.